This TCR beta chain derives from a study of preoperative IRX-2 immunotherapy in early breast cancer. Treatment meaning: preoperative locoregional IRX-2 cytokine immunotherapy. Samples came from a phase Ib trial of preoperative locoregional IRX-2 cytokine immunotherapy. There are 15 residues in the CDR3. Per germline, CDR1 MNHNS and CDR2 SASEGT. V was cut by 0 bases and J by 6 bases, with 9 bases left in between. Assay used: immunoSEQ multiplex PCR; TCRdb lists only in-frame clones, some missing. The sample contains some 22,000 clones, 85% to 90% of which appear only once. The sequencing here drew on tumor tissue, taken after IRX-2 immunotherapy. This chain uses TRBV6-1 with TRBJ1-6; D uncertain. The origin of this receptor is a human donor with breast cancer. The CDR3 DNA sequence: TGTGCCAGCAGTGAAGCGCAAGTCAGTAATTCACCCCTCCACTTT. Protein: CASSEAQVSNSPLHF.